One and the same sample provided the 6 T cell receptor beta chains below, sequenced in a study of T cell repertoires in cytomegalovirus infection. MiXCR was run by TCRdb on the reads, yielding one entry per CDR3 protein. The table records approximately 180,000 distinct CDR3 sequences, less than 9.5% of them present only once. The sequencing sample was made of PBMCs. The receptor set was obtained from a human donor in good health (CMV status not recorded). Some clones in this sample may be carry-over from other donors' samples.

Concerning this clonotype itself: One base away lies a much larger clone, so this may be a sequencing read error. This chain uses TRBV19 with TRBJ1-2; unclear D gene. The CDR3 extends over 13 amino acids. Trimming removed 4 bases at V and 8 bases at J, with 14 bases between. Germline V gene sequence: CDR1 LNHDA, CDR2 SQIVND (reference sequence). The CDR3 sequence: CASSNLSTGGYTF. As DNA, the CDR3 is TGTGCCAGTAGTAATCTGAGCACGGGCGGCTACACCTTC.

The chain joins TRBV6-5 to TRBJ2-5, with 8 bases lining up with TRBD2. The junction had 6 bases not matched to a gene; V was cut back by 5 bases and J by 7 bases. The CDR3 contains 13 residues. Germline V gene data show CDR1 as MNHEY and CDR2 as SVGAGI. CDR3 protein: CASSTGGEGTQYF. In nucleotides, the CDR3 is TGTGCCAGCAGTACCGGGGGGGAAGGGACCCAGTACTTC.

This clonotype showed up many times. The chain carries TRBV6-5 and TRBJ1-2, with TRBD1 as a possible D gene (5 bases). This CDR3 is 17 amino acids long. Trimming stripped 7 bases from V and 7 bases from J, with 28 bases between. Germline CDR1 reads MNHEY; CDR2 reads SVGAGI. CDR3 in amino acids: CASKPRGGTGRSGGYTF. The CDR3 region has the DNA TGTGCCAGCAAGCCCCGCGGAGGAACAGGCAGATCAGGTGGCTACACCTTC.

This clonotype was detected ten times or more. The chain joins TRBV7-3 to TRBJ2-1; 10 bases match TRBD1. Germline-derived CDR1 and CDR2 are SGHTA and FQGTGA. V gave up 2 bases and J gave up 7 bases; unmatched junction bases: 8. The CDR3 runs to 16 residues. The CDR3 spells CASSLDWTGGLNEQFF. CDR3 DNA sequence: TGTGCCAGCAGCTTAGATTGGACAGGGGGGTTAAATGAGCAGTTCTTC. The full variable domain, rest sourced from reference TRBV7-3 and TRBJ2-1, is GAGVSQTPSNKVTEKGKYVELRCDPISGHTALYWYRQSLGQGPEFLIYFQGTGAADDSGLPNDRFFAVRPEGSVSTLKIQRTERGDSAVYLCASSLDWTGGLNEQFFGPGTRLTVL.

This chain joins TRBV28 and TRBJ2-3, with 10 bases matching TRBD2. With V trimmed by 7 bases and J by 9 bases, 7 bases remained unmatched. Germline CDR1 MDHEN, CDR2 SYDVKM. CDR3 size: 13 residues. CDR3 sequence reads: CASTWTSGGTQYF. CDR3 DNA: TGTGCCAGCACTTGGACTAGCGGAGGGACGCAGTATTTT.

This clonotype was found many times. This chain connects TRBV20-1 to TRBJ2-7, with D perhaps matching TRBD1 or TRBD2 (5 bases each). Trimming left V 7 bases short and J 7 bases short, with 14 bases between. The V gene's germline CDR1 is DFQATT and CDR2 SNEGSKA (reference sequence). The CDR3 extends over 11 amino acids. CDR3 amino acids: CSGTGLGEQYF. CDR3 DNA: TGCAGTGGAACAGGACTTGGTGAGCAGTACTTC.